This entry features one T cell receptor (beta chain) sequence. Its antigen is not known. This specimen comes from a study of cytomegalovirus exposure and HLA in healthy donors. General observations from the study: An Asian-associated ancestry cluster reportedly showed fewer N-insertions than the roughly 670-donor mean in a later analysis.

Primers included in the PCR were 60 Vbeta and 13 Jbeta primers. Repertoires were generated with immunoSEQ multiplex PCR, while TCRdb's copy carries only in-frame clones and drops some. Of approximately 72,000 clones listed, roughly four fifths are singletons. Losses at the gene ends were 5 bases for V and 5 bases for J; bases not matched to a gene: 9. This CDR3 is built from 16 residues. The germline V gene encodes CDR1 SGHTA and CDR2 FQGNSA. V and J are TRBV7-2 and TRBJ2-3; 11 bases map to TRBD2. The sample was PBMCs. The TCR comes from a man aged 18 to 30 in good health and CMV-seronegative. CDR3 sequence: CASSITGTSGKDTQYF. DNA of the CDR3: TGTGCCAGCAGCATCACCGGGACTAGCGGAAAAGATACGCAGTATTTT.